This T cell receptor beta chain was obtained from a study of shared clonotypes between healthy human individuals. Measured with immunoSEQ multiplex PCR; TCRdb has only the in-frame clones, and not every one. This repertoire shows some 1.5 million clones, roughly 96% found once; its top ten account for approximately 1.1%. This clone was recorded only once. Germline assignment: CDR1 SEHNR and CDR2 FQNEAQ (reference sequence). CDR3 length: 16 amino acids. Trimming took 0 bases from V and 5 from J, leaving 14 bases between them. The chain carries TRBV7-9 and TRBJ2-1; no firm D call. The clonotype originates from a man younger than 45 in good health. Specimen: naive CD4+ T cells sorted from blood. Subset specified: CD45RA+ positively selected. CDR3 DNA sequence: TGTGCCAGCAGCTTAGCCAGGCGATTCACCGACAATGAGCAGTTCTTC. Its protein is CASSLARRFTDNEQFF. Complete variable domain (other parts from reference TRBV7-9 and TRBJ2-1): DTGVSQNPRHKITKRGQNVTFRCDPISEHNRLYWYRQTLGQGPEFLTYFQNEAQLEKSRLLSDRFSAERPKGSFSTLEIQRTEQGDSAMYLCASSLARRFTDNEQFFGPGTRLTVL.